The next 5 T cell receptor beta chains were all read from a single sample in a study of T cells in localized non-small cell lung cancer. Using immunoSEQ multiplex PCR, the repertoire was profiled, and TCRdb retains in-frame clones only, with some absent. Among tens of thousands of clones, about 88% were seen once, and the ten largest hold about 1.5%. The sequences come from peripheral blood, collected before any cancer treatment. The origin of the receptors is a female donor of 60 years or more with stage I lung adenocarcinoma.

The CDR3 DNA is TGCAGCGTTTCTAGGGAGGGTGAAAAACTGTTTTTT. It yields the protein CSVSREGEKLFF. This sequence joins TRBV29-1 and TRBJ1-4; D gene unclear. V lost 5 bases and J lost 7, with 11 bases in between. Germline V gene sequence: CDR1 SQVTM, CDR2 ANQGSEA. The CDR3 spans 12 residues. The entire variable domain, with the rest obtained from reference TRBV29-1 and TRBJ1-4, is as follows: SAVISQKPSRDICQRGTSLTIQCQVDSQVTMMFWYRQQPGQSLTLIATANQGSEATYESGFVIDKFPISRPNLTFSTLTVSNMSPEDSSIYLCSVSREGEKLFFGSGTQLSVL.

The gene calls are TRBV2 and TRBJ2-7, with 8 bases aligning to TRBD2. The CDR3 runs to 15 residues. V trimming: 4 bases; J trimming: 1 base; junction bases outside the gene matches: 6. Germline CDR1 is SNHLY and CDR2 is FYNNEI. DNA of the CDR3: TGTGCCAGCAGTGTCGGAGTAGCGGGATCCTACGAGCAGTACTTC. Its protein product is CASSVGVAGSYEQYF.

J is TRBJ2-1 and V is TRBV7-9, with TRBD2 matching over 7 bases. Germline loops: CDR1 SEHNR, CDR2 FQNEAQ (reference sequence). The CDR3 loop spans 14 amino acids. Trimming at V came to 5 bases and at J to 7 bases, leaving 8 bases not matched to a gene. The chain's CDR3 is CASSARGGSNEQFF. The CDR3, as DNA: TGTGCCAGCAGCGCACGCGGGGGTAGTAATGAGCAGTTCTTC.

V is TRBV11-3 and J is TRBJ2-1; 8 nucleotides align to TRBD2. Trimming cost V 5 bases and J 6 bases; bases outside gene matches: 9. The CDR3 is 15 residues long. Per germline, CDR1 SGHNT and CDR2 YENEEA. The CDR3 nucleotides read TGTGCCAGCAGCCCTAGCGGGCAGGATTTCAATGAGCAGTTCTTC. It translates to CASSPSGQDFNEQFF.

This clone was seen at least ten times. The chain uses TRBV7-9 and TRBJ2-7, with no clear D. Germline assignment: CDR1 SEHNR and CDR2 FQNEAQ (reference sequence). The V gene lost 5 bases and the J gene lost 3 bases, with 5 bases spanning the gap. CDR3 length: 11 residues. The chain's CDR3 is CASSPLYEQYF. CDR3 DNA sequence: TGTGCCAGCAGCCCCCTCTACGAGCAGTACTTC.